This T cell receptor beta chain was captured in a study of spatial heterogeneity in lung cancer. The CDR3 has 13 residues. Per the germline V gene, CDR1 is MNHEY and CDR2 is SVGAGI. V shed 5 bases and J shed 9 bases, with 13 bases lying between them. Time point specified: blood at routine non-recurrence follow-up after resection. Unsorted tumor, nontumor lung tissue or cryopreserved PBMC supplied the whole RNA. TCRdb independently ran MiXCR on the 5' RACE reads; one entry per CDR3 protein. The sample has roughly 26,000 distinct CDR3 sequences, 6% seen once; the top ten hold around a fifth. This clonotype was detected ten times or more.

The source of this sequence is a male donor with early-stage non-small cell lung cancer. This specimen consisted of PBMCs, obtained at follow-up. This chain uses TRBV6-5 with TRBJ2-2, with a tentative D call TRBD2 (7 bases). The CDR3 region is CASSTGGLRELFF. CDR3 bases: TGTGCCAGCAGTACCGGGGGGCTCCGGGAGCTGTTTTTT.